This T cell receptor beta chain was sequenced during a study of blood T cell repertoires in COVID-19 (dated by TCRdb to 2019 to 2021). With regard to the full study: Samples covering the acute and convalescent phases of COVID-19 were provided by collaborators in the United States, Italy and Spain. The material from the prospective study consisted of cDNA or gDNA derived from T cells, B-cell-depleted T cells, or PBMCs. The dataset comprised deeply sampled blood TCRbeta repertoires from subjects exposed to, actively infected with, or recovered from COVID-19. The repertoires were released in a freely available public database meant as a resource for research on the immune response to SARS-CoV-2. The samples were drawn from the first 160 participants of the ongoing ImmuneRACE study and from more than 1,000 subjects provided by 6 global collaborators. A de-identified subject ID, COVID-19 status, age in years and sex were almost always included in the sample metadata. Where available, HLA class I and class II types were taken from metadata supplied by the sample provider and were not determined by assay-based typing.

Trimming costs V 0 bases and J 11 bases, and their ends lie 14 bases apart. The cysteine opens and the phenylalanine closes a CDR3 of 13 amino acids. Just the 39-base CDR3 DNA is kept, in frame starting at base 1. The germline V gene gives CDR1 as SGHRS and CDR2 as YFSETQ. Each collaborating institution followed its own protocols to collect whole blood in K2EDTA tubes. For TCRbeta analysis, collaborators shipped samples in one of three forms: frozen whole blood, isolated PBMCs, or DNA extracted from either of those sample types. The research as a whole found: The amount of clinical and demographic metadata varied by source and participant and was provided uncurated.

Concerning this clone: What this receptor recognizes is not known. Base qualities are missing; no much larger clone stands one base away.

The immunoSEQ Assay, a bias-controlled multiplex PCR, was used to amplify TCRbeta CDR3 regions from genomic DNA. The authors processed their data as follows. Within the assay, amplification of reference gene primers was used to estimate how many nucleated cells each sample contained. To quantify the absolute abundance of each unique TCRbeta CDR3 rearrangement, sequence reads were collapsed and filtered. For each sample, productive Simpson clonality was calculated by taking the square root of Simpson's diversity index across productive rearrangements. The clones in this table, taken by TCRdb from immuneACCESS, are in-frame only. Not every clone is retained; where verified, under half of the shortfall comes from an unresolved V gene, and the cause of the rest is unknown. V and J calls plus clone size are reproduced from that table; the DNA served to infer D and trimming. The sample table shows approximately 90,000 clones, and about nine tenths are seen once. Less than 2% of the sample is in the top ten clones.

The TCR originated in a man aged 55 to 70 with acute or convalescent COVID-19. The chain links TRBV5-1 with TRBJ1-2; no D gene is confidently identified. The sequencing input was peripheral blood. The CDR3 protein sequence reads: CASSLAGTERYTF. Read as DNA, the sequence is TGCGCCAGCAGCTTGGCCGGAACAGAACGATACACCTTC.